The 29 T cell receptor beta chains below all came from one sample that was sequenced in a study of PD-L1 blockade in urothelial cancer. Clones were read by immunoSEQ multiplex PCR, and TCRdb kept only the in-frame ones, dropping some. The sample lists approximately 50,000 clones; about 85% were seen once. The sample in question was PBMCs, obtained around atezolizumab (anti-PD-L1) treatment. These receptors were taken from a man in his sixties with urothelial cancer.

The V call is TRBV27, the J call TRBJ2-2, with D possibly matching TRBD2 (6 bases). Germline V gene data show CDR1 as MNHEY and CDR2 as SMNVEV (reference sequence). This CDR3 region has 14 residues. Trimming shortened V by 4 bases and J by 4 bases, and 10 bases separated the two germline ends. The chain's CDR3 is CASSSGVGTGELFF. CDR3 bases: TGTGCCAGCAGTTCGGGGGTCGGCACCGGGGAGCTGTTTTTT.

V and J are TRBV29-1 and TRBJ1-2; 7 bases are shared with TRBD1. CDR1 and CDR2 from the germline V gene are SQVTM and ANQGSEA. The CDR3 has 15 residues. Trimming at V came to 1 base and at J to 7 bases, leaving 12 bases not matched to a gene. The CDR3 here is CSVEVPRGNYGGYTF. The DNA for the CDR3 is TGCAGCGTTGAAGTACCCAGGGGGAACTATGGTGGCTACACCTTC.

The chain uses TRBV7-9 and TRBJ2-3; a possible D gene is TRBD2 (7 bases). This CDR3 is built from 15 residues. The V gene lost 5 bases and the J gene lost 2 bases, with 14 bases spanning the gap. Germline V gene lookup returns CDR1 SEHNR and CDR2 FQNEAQ (reference sequence). The CDR3 sequence: CASSPEGGYTDTQYF. In nucleotides, the CDR3 is TGTGCCAGCAGCCCGGAGGGGGGGTACACAGATACGCAGTATTTT.

The table lists this clone with a count of one. CDR3 in amino acids: CASSLGVNSPLHF. The CDR3, as DNA: TGTGCCAGCAGCTTAGGCGTAAATTCACCCCTCCACTTT. V usage is TRBV7-2 and J usage is TRBJ1-6; D remains ambiguous. V gave up 1 base and J gave up 7 bases, with 5 bases separating them. Germline values: CDR1 SGHTA, CDR2 FQGNSA. The CDR3 length is 13 residues.

The chain employs TRBV18 and TRBJ1-5; D is unclear. CDR1 and CDR2 (germline): KGHSH, LQKENI. Trimming left V 4 bases short and J 3 bases short, with 7 bases between. The CDR3 contains 13 residues. CDR3 residues: CASSQGDNQPQHF. The CDR3 DNA is TGTGCCAGCTCACAGGGAGACAATCAGCCCCAGCATTTT.

The rearrangement uses TRBV30 and TRBJ1-4; 7 bases are shared with TRBD1. Germline V gene data show CDR1 as GTSNPN and CDR2 as SVGIG (reference sequence). With 5 bases clipped from V and 7 bases from J, the junction kept 7 bases outside the gene matches. This CDR3 has 13 amino acids. CDR3 in amino acids: CAWAGTVGEKLFF. CDR3 nucleotides: TGTGCCTGGGCCGGGACAGTAGGTGAAAAACTGTTTTTT.

This clone came up a few times. The CDR3 reads CASSTGDPRGYGYTF. In DNA form, the CDR3 reads TGTGCCAGTAGTACGGGGGACCCACGGGGCTATGGCTACACCTTC. The rearrangement uses TRBV19 and TRBJ1-2, with D possibly TRBD1 on 5 matching bases. Germline V gene data show CDR1 as LNHDA and CDR2 as SQIVND (reference sequence). The CDR3 length is 15 residues. Trimming shortened V by 4 bases and J by 4 bases, and 16 bases separated the two germline ends. Looking up the rest from reference TRBV19 and TRBJ1-2 gives the full variable domain: DGGITQSPKYLFRKEGQNVTLSCEQNLNHDAMYWYRQDPGQGLRLIYYSQIVNDFQKGDIAEGYSVSREKKESFPLTVTSAQKNPTAFYLCASSTGDPRGYGYTFGSGTRLTVV.

The chain combines TRBV11-2 with TRBJ2-7; TRBD1 agrees at 9 bases. The CDR3 has 15 residues. V shed 8 bases, J shed 2 bases, and the junction held 10 bases outside the gene matches. Germline loops: CDR1 SGHAT, CDR2 FQNNGV. The CDR3 DNA follows: TGTGCCAGCGTCTTTACCGGGACAGGGCCCTACGAGCAGTACTTC. Encoded protein: CASVFTGTGPYEQYF.

This chain connects TRBV18 to TRBJ1-1, with 8 bases matching TRBD1. The J segment lost 0 bases and the V segment lost 5 bases, leaving 14 bases of the junction unmatched. CDR1 is KGHSH, CDR2 LQKENI, per germline. CDR3 length equals 18 residues. The CDR3 sequence is CASSVPGQAPSMNTEAFF. The DNA for the CDR3 is TGTGCCAGCTCAGTTCCGGGACAGGCCCCGTCAATGAACACTGAAGCTTTCTTT.

This chain joins TRBV28 and TRBJ2-7; 10 nucleotides agree with TRBD2. Germline V gene sequence: CDR1 MDHEN, CDR2 SYDVKM. CDR3 length: 12 residues. V dropped 9 bases and J dropped 3; count of bases not matched to a gene: 2. The CDR3 DNA reads TGTGCCAGTGGACTAGCGGACTACGAGCAGTACTTC. Translating gives CASGLADYEQYF.

The CDR3 spells CASSPKRENTEAFF. The CDR3 nucleotides are TGTGCCAGCAGCCCCAAACGGGAGAACACTGAAGCTTTCTTT. The chain combines TRBV16 with TRBJ1-1; D call uncertain. This CDR3 region has 14 residues. Trimming took 4 bases from V and 1 from J, leaving 10 bases between them. Germline loops: CDR1 KGHSY, CDR2 FQNENV. The whole variable domain, filled in from reference TRBV16 and TRBJ1-1, reads GEEVAQTPKHLVRGEGQKAKLYCAPIKGHSYVFWYQQVLKNEFKFLISFQNENVFDETGMPKERFSAKCLPNSPCSLEIQATKLEDSAVYFCASSPKRENTEAFFGQGTRLTVV.

The CDR3 spells CATAGGSINTGELFF. CDR3 bases: TGCGCCACCGCGGGGGGCTCAATTAACACCGGGGAGCTGTTTTTT. This chain uses TRBV5-1 with TRBJ2-2; 8 bases are a match to TRBD2. The CDR3 has 15 amino acids. Germline CDR1 reads SGHRS; CDR2 reads YFSETQ. The V segment lost 9 bases and the J segment 2 bases; nucleotides outside the gene matches: 9. Combining the CDR3 with reference TRBV5-1 and TRBJ2-2 gives the whole variable domain KAGVTQTPRYLIKTRGQQVTLSCSPISGHRSVSWYQQTPGQGLQFLFEYFSETQRNKGNFPGRFSGRQFSNSRSEMNVSTLELGDSALYLCATAGGSINTGELFFGEGSRLTVL.

This chain uses TRBV9 with TRBJ1-2, with 10 bases aligning to TRBD1. The CDR3 has 15 amino acids. The V segment lost 4 bases and the J segment 3 bases; nucleotides outside the gene matches: 6. The germline V gene encodes CDR1 SGDLS and CDR2 YYNGEE. The CDR3 DNA is TGTGCCAGCAGCCTAGGGGGACAGGGGCACTATGGCTACACCTTC. Amino acids: CASSLGGQGHYGYTF.

The rearrangement links TRBV9 to TRBJ1-2, with 8 bases aligning to TRBD1. This CDR3 region has 15 residues. CDR1 is SGDLS, CDR2 YYNGEE, per germline. The ends lost 0 bases at V and 3 bases at J; junction bases unmatched: 4. The CDR3 region is CASSVAPGQDYGYTF. The DNA of the CDR3 is TGTGCCAGCAGCGTAGCGCCGGGACAGGACTATGGCTACACCTTC.

The chain recombines TRBV27 with TRBJ1-6; tentatively, D is TRBD1 (5 bases). CDR3 length: 15 residues. In germline, CDR1 is MNHEY, CDR2 SMNVEV (reference sequence). Trimming took 7 bases from V and 4 from J, leaving 14 bases between them. DNA for the CDR3: TGTGCCAGCACTCCAGGGTTCCCTTATAATTCACCCCTCCACTTT. It specifies CASTPGFPYNSPLHF.

This rearrangement joins TRBV7-9 to TRBJ1-2, with 12 nucleotides matching TRBD1. CDR1 and CDR2 from the germline V gene are SEHNR and FQNEAQ (reference sequence). Trimming cost V 1 base and J 7 bases; bases outside gene matches: 7. CDR3 length: 16 residues. CDR3 DNA: TGTGCCAGCAGCTTAGGGGCGGGACAGGGGGCACGTGGCTACACCTTC. Translated, it gives CASSLGAGQGARGYTF.

This sequence joins TRBV11-2 and TRBJ1-3, with a tentative D call TRBD1 (5 bases). This CDR3 spans 14 amino acids. CDR1 and CDR2 (germline): SGHAT, FQNNGV. V lost 5 bases to trimming and J lost 7 bases, with 15 bases between them. The CDR3 nucleotides read TGTGCCAGCAGCCCACGGACAACCGGGAACACCATATATTTT. It yields the protein CASSPRTTGNTIYF.

V is TRBV12-1 and J is TRBJ1-3. TRBV12-1 is flagged as a pseudogene. The CDR3 runs 17 residues. CDR3 sequence: CASSFGGQTISGNTIYF. As DNA, the CDR3 is TGTGCCAGCAGCTTTGGAGGCCAGACCATCTCTGGAAACACCATATATTTT.

This chain's CDR3 is CASSRGQDNSPLHF. The DNA for the CDR3 is TGTGCCAGCAGCCGGGGACAGGATAATTCACCCCTCCACTTT. The rearrangement uses TRBV6-6 and TRBJ1-6; 8 nucleotides line up with TRBD1. V was clipped by 6 bases and J by 5 bases; unmatched bases: 3. The CDR3 consists of 14 residues. Per germline, CDR1 MNHNY and CDR2 SVGAGI (reference sequence).

The chain couples TRBV19 to TRBJ1-4; TRBD1 matches at 7 bases. V was clipped by 3 bases and J by 4 bases; unmatched bases: 8. This CDR3 region has 16 residues. Germline CDR1 and CDR2: LNHDA and SQIVND (reference sequence). CDR3 residues: CASSILPGQLNEKLFF. In nucleotides, the CDR3 is TGTGCCAGTAGTATCCTGCCGGGACAGCTTAATGAAAAACTGTTTTTT.

The rearrangement links TRBV30 to TRBJ2-7; D call uncertain. The germline V and J ends were trimmed by 0 bases and 5 bases, with 8 bases remaining between them. The CDR3 totals 12 residues. Germline CDR1 GTSNPN, CDR2 SVGIG (reference sequence). The CDR3 sequence: CAWSVATHEQYF. The DNA for the CDR3 is TGTGCCTGGAGTGTGGCCACCCACGAGCAGTACTTC.

This chain connects TRBV5-1 to TRBJ2-2; perhaps TRBD2 as D (6 bases). This CDR3 contains 16 residues. Germline V gene sequence: CDR1 SGHRS, CDR2 YFSETQ. V gave up 6 bases and J gave up 2 bases, with 17 bases separating them. DNA for the CDR3: TGCGCCAGCAAACTAGCCGGGGGTGTTAACACCGGGGAGCTGTTTTTT. Translated, it gives CASKLAGGVNTGELFF.

The genes are TRBV2 and TRBJ2-5; 10 bases are shared with TRBD1. This CDR3 is built from 16 residues. Germline CDR1 is SNHLY and CDR2 is FYNNEI. V lost 6 bases and J lost 5; bases outside the gene matches: 12. CDR3 loop: CASRRTGTGAGETQYF. The DNA for the CDR3 is TGTGCCAGCAGGCGGACCGGGACAGGGGCTGGGGAGACCCAGTACTTC.

The rearrangement links TRBV28 to TRBJ2-7; perhaps TRBD1 as D (6 bases). Trimming stripped 7 bases from V and 3 bases from J, with 10 bases between. Germline CDR1 and CDR2: MDHEN and SYDVKM. This CDR3 has 12 residues. As DNA, the CDR3 is TGTGCCAGCACCGACAGGATCTACGAGCAGTACTTC. This encodes CASTDRIYEQYF.

CDR3 nucleotides: TGTGCCAGCAGCTTAGCCGGGGATGGCTACACCTTC. Its translation is CASSLAGDGYTF. This chain links TRBV7-2 with TRBJ1-2, with D uncertain. The CDR3 sequence is 12 residues long. V lost 0 bases and J lost 6, with 5 bases in between. Germline CDR1 and CDR2: SGHTA and FQGNSA.

In this sample, this clone turned up once. The chain links TRBV9 to TRBJ1-1, with D unclear. The CDR3 is 13 amino acids. V was clipped by 0 bases and J by 3 bases, with 6 bases between them. From germline, CDR1 is SGDLS and CDR2 YYNGEE. This chain's CDR3 is CASSVGQYTEAFF. The CDR3 nucleotides read TGTGCCAGCAGCGTAGGGCAGTACACTGAAGCTTTCTTT.

The chain joins TRBV6-1 to TRBJ2-2, with a possible D match to TRBD2 (5 bases). The germline CDR1 and CDR2 sequences are MNHNS and SASEGT. The CDR3 has 14 residues. The V end lost 7 bases, the J end lost 0 bases, and 9 bases lay between the germline ends. The CDR3 is CASTLRANTGELFF. CDR3 sequence (DNA): TGTGCCAGCACTTTGAGGGCGAACACCGGGGAGCTGTTTTTT.

The chain is built from TRBV19 and TRBJ2-7, with D unclear. Germline V gene data show CDR1 as LNHDA and CDR2 as SQIVND (reference sequence). The CDR3 is made up of 12 amino acids. V gave up 1 base and J gave up 6 bases, with 7 bases separating them. CDR3 region: CASSIVGSEQYF. Here the CDR3 DNA reads TGTGCCAGTAGTATAGTCGGGTCCGAGCAGTACTTC.

This clone appeared a single time. The chain has TRBV7-6 and TRBJ1-1, with a weak D call TRBD1 (6 bases). CDR1 and CDR2 (germline): SGHVS, FNYEAQ. Trimming stripped 4 bases from V and 4 bases from J, with 13 bases between. The CDR3 extends over 14 amino acids. The CDR3 DNA reads TGTGCCAGCAGCTCTACTAGGGGGTTCACTGAAGCTTTCTTT. Translation gives CASSSTRGFTEAFF.